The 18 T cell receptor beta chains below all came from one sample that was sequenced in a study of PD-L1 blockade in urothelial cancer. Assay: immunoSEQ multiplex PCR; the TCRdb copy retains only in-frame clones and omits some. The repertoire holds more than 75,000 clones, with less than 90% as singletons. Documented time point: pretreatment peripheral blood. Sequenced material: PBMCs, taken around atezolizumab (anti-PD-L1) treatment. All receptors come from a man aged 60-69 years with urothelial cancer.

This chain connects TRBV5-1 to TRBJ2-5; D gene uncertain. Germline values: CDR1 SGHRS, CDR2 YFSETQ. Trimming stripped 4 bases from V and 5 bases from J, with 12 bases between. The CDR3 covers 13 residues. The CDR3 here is CASSISGSETQYF. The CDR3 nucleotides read TGCGCCAGCAGCATATCGGGTAGCGAGACCCAGTACTTC.

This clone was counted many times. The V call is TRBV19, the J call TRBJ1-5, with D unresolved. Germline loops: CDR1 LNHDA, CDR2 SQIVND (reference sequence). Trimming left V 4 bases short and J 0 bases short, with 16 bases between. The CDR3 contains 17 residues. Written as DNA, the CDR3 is TGTGCCAGTAGTACAGGAGCGGGGAGTTATAGCAATCAGCCCCAGCATTTT. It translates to CASSTGAGSYSNQPQHF.

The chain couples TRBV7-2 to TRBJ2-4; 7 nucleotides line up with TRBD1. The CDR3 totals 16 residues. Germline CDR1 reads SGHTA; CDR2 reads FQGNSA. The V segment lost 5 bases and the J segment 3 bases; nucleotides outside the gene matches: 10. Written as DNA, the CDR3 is TGTGCCAGCAGCACAATAGGGGGCCGGGGCAAAAACATTCAGTACTTC. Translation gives CASSTIGGRGKNIQYF.

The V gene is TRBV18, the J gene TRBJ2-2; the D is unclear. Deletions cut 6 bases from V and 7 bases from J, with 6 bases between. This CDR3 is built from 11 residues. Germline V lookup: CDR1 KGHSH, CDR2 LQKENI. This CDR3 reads CASSLYGELFF. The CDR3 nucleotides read TGTGCCAGCTCCCTATACGGGGAGCTGTTTTTT.

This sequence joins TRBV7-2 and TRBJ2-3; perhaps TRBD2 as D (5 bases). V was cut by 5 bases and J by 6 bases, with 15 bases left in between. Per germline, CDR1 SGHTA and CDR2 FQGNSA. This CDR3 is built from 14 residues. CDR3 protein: CASSLSSRSDTQYF. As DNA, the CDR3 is TGTGCCAGCAGCCTCTCTAGCCGGTCCGATACGCAGTATTTT.

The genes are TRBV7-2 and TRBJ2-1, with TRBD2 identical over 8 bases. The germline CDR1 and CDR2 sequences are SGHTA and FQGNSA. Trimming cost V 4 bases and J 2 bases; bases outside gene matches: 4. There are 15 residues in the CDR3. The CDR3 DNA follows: TGTGCCAGCAGCTATAGCGGGACCACCTACAATGAGCAGTTCTTC. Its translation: CASSYSGTTYNEQFF. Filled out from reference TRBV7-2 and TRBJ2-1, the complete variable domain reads GAGVSQSPSNKVTEKGKDVELRCDPISGHTALYWYRQSLGQGLEFLIYFQGNSAPDKSGLPSDRFSAERTGGSVSTLTIQRTQQEDSAVYLCASSYSGTTYNEQFFGPGTRLTVL.

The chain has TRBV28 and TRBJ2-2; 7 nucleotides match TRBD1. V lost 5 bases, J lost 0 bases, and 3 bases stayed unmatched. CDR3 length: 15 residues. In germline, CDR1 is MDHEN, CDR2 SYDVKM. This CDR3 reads CASSLGTANTGELFF. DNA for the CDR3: TGTGCCAGCAGTCTGGGGACAGCGAACACCGGGGAGCTGTTTTTT.

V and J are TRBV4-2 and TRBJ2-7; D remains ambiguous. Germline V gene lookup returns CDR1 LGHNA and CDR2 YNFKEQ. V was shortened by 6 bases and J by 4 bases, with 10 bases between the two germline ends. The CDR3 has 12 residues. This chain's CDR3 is CASSEAGYEQYF. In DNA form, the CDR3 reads TGTGCCAGCAGTGAGGCCGGATACGAGCAGTACTTC.

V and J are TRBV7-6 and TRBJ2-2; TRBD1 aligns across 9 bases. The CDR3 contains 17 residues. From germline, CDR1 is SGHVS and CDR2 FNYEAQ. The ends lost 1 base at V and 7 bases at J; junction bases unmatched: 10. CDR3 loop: CASSLESGTGTNGELFF. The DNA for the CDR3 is TGTGCCAGCAGCTTAGAGTCCGGGACAGGGACGAACGGGGAGCTGTTTTTT.

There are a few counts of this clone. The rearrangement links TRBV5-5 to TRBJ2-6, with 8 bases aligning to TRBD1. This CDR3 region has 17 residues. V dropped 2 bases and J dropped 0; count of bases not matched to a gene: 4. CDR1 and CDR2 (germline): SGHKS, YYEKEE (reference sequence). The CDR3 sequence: CASSFETGVSGANVLTF. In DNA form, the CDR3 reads TGTGCCAGCAGCTTCGAGACAGGGGTCTCTGGGGCCAACGTCCTGACTTTC. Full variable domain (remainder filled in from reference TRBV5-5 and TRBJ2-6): DAGVTQSPTHLIKTRGQQVTLRCSPISGHKSVSWYQQVLGQGPQFIFQYYEKEERGRGNFPDRFSARQFPNYSSELNVNALLLGDSALYLCASSFETGVSGANVLTFGAGSRLTVL.

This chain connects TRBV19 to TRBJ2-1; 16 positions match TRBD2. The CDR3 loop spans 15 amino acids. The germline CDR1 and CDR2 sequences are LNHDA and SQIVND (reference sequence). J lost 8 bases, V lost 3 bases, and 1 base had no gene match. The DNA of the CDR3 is TGTGCCAGTAGTATCGGGACTAGCGGGAGGGATGAGCAGTTCTTC. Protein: CASSIGTSGRDEQFF. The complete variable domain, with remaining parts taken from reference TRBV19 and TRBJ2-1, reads DGGITQSPKYLFRKEGQNVTLSCEQNLNHDAMYWYRQDPGQGLRLIYYSQIVNDFQKGDIAEGYSVSREKKESFPLTVTSAQKNPTAFYLCASSIGTSGRDEQFFGPGTRLTVL.

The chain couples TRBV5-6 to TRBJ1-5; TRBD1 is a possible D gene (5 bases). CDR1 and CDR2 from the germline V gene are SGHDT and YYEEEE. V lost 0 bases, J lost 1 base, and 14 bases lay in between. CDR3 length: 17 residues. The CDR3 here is CASSLGRGGSSNQPQHF. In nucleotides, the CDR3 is TGTGCCAGCAGCTTGGGGCGGGGCGGATCGAGCAATCAGCCCCAGCATTTT.

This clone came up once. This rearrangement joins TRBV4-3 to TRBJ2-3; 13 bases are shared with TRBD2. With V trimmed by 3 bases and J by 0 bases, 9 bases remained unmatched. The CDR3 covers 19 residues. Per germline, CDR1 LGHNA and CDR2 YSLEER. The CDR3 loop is CASSQDTSGRVGSTDTQYF. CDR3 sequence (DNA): TGCGCCAGCAGCCAGGATACTAGCGGGAGGGTGGGAAGCACAGATACGCAGTATTTT.

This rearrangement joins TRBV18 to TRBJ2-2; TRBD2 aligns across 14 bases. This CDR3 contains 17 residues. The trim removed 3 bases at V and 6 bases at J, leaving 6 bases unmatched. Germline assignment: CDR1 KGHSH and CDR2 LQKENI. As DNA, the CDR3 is TGTGCCAGCTCACCGCCGGGACTAGCGGGAGTTCCCGGGGAGCTGTTTTTT. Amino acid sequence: CASSPPGLAGVPGELFF.

CDR3 amino acids: CASRGEGLATYNEQFF. CDR3 sequence (DNA): TGTGCCAGTAGGGGGGAAGGACTAGCGACCTACAATGAGCAGTTCTTC. This chain connects TRBV19 to TRBJ2-1; 9 nucleotides agree with TRBD2. With V trimmed by 6 bases and J by 2 bases, 8 bases remained unmatched. The CDR3 loop spans 16 amino acids. Germline CDR1 LNHDA, CDR2 SQIVND (reference sequence).

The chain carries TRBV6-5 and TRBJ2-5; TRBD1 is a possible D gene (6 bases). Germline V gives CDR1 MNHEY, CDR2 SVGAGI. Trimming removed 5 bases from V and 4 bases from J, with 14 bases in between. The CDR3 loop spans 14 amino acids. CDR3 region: CASSLPEQGETQYF. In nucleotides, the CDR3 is TGTGCCAGCAGTCTACCGGAACAGGGAGAGACCCAGTACTTC.

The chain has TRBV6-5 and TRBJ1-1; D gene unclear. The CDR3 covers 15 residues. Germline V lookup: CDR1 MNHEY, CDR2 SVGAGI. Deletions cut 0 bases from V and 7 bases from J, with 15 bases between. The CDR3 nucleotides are TGTGCCAGCAGTTACTCGATTCGAGGTGGAGGTGAAGCTTTCTTT. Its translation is CASSYSIRGGGEAFF.

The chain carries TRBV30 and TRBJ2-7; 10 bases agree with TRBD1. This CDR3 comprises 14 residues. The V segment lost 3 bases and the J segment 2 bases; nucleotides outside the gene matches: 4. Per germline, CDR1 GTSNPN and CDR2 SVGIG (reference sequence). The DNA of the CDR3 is TGTGCCTGGAGGAGAGGGACAGGGGCCTACGAGCAGTACTTC. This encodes CAWRRGTGAYEQYF.